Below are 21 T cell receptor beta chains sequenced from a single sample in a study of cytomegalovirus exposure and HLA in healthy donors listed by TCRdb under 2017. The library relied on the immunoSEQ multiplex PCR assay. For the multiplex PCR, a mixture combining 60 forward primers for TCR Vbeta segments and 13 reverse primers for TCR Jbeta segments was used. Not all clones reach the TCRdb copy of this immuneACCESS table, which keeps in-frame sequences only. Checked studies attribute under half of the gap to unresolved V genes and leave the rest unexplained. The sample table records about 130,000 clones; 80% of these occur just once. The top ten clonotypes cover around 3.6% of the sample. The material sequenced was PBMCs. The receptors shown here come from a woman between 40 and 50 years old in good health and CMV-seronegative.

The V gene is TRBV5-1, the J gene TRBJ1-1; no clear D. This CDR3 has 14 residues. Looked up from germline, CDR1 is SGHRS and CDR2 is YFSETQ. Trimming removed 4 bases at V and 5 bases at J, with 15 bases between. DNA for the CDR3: TGCGCCAGCAGCACCACATCAGGAGGGACTGAAGCTTTCTTT. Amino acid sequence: CASSTTSGGTEAFF.

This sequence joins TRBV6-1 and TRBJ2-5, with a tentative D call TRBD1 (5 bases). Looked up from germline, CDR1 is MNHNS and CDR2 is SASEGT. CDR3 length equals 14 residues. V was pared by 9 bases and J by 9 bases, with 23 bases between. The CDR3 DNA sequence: TGTGCCAGTGTCAAGGGCCTGGCACAAGGGGCCCAGTACTTC. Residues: CASVKGLAQGAQYF.

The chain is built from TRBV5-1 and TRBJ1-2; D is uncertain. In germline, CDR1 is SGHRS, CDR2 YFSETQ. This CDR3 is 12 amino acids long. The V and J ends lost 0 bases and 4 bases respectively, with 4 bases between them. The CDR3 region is CASSLGSYGYTF. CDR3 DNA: TGCGCCAGCAGCTTGGGGAGCTATGGCTACACCTTC.

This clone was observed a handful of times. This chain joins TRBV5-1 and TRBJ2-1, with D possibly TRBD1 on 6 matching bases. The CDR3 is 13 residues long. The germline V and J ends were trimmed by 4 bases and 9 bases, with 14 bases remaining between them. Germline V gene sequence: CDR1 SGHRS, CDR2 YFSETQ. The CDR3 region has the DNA TGCGCCAGCAGCCAAACAGGGAGTGGTGAGCAGTTCTTC. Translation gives CASSQTGSGEQFF.

As DNA, the CDR3 is TGTGCCACCAGCGATACAGGGTTGAACACTGAAGCTTTCTTT. Its translation: CATSDTGLNTEAFF. The J gene is TRBJ1-1, the V gene TRBV15; D is perhaps TRBD1 (6 bases). Trimming took off 5 bases at V and 0 bases at J, with 10 bases between the two ends. Germline V gives CDR1 LNHNV, CDR2 YYDKDF (reference sequence). This CDR3 is built from 14 residues.

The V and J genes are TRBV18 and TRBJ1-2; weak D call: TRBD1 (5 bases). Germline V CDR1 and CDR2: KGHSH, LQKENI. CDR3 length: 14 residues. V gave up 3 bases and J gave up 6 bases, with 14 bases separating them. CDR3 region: CASSPGQGGNGYTF. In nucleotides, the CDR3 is TGTGCCAGCTCACCCGGTCAGGGAGGGAATGGCTACACCTTC.

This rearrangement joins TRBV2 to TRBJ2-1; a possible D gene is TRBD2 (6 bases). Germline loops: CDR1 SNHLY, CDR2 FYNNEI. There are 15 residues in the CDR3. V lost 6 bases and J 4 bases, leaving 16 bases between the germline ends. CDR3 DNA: TGTGCCAGCAGCGTTCCGGCGGGGCTATACAATGAGCAGTTCTTC. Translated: CASSVPAGLYNEQFF. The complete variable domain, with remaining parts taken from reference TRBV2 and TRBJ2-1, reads EPEVTQTPSHQVTQMGQEVILRCVPISNHLYFYWYRQILGQKVEFLVSFYNNEISEKSEIFDDQFSVERPDGSNFTLKIRSTKLEDSAMYFCASSVPAGLYNEQFFGPGTRLTVL.

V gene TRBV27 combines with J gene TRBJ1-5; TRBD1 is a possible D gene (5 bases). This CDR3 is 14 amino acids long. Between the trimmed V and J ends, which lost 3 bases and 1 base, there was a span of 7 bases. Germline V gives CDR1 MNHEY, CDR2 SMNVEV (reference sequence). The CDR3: CASSFSGSNQPQHF. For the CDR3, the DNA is TGTGCCAGCAGTTTCTCAGGGAGCAATCAGCCCCAGCATTTT.

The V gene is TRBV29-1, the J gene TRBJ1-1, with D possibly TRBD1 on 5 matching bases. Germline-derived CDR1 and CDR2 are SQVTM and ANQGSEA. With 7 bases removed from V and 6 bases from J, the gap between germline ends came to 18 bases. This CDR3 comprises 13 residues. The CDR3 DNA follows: TGCAGCGCCCCAGGGTTTGGCGGGGCTGAAGCTTTCTTT. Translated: CSAPGFGGAEAFF.

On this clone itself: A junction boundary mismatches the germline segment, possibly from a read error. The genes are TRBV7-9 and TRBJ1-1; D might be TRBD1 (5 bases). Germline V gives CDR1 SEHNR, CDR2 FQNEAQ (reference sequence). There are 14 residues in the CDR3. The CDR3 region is CSSSWGVFNTEAFF. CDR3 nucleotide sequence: TGTTCCAGCAGCTGGGGGGTATTCAACACTGAAGCTTTCTTT.

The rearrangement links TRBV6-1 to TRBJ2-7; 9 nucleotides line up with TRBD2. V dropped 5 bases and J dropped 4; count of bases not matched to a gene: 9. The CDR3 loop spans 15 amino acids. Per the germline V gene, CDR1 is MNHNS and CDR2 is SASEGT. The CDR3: CASSPSGRTRYEQYF. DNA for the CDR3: TGTGCCAGCAGTCCGAGCGGGAGGACCCGGTACGAGCAGTACTTC.

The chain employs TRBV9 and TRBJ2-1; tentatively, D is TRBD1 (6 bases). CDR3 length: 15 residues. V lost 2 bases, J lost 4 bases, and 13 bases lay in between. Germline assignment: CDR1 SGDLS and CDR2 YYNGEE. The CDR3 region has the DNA TGTGCCAGCAGCGTCCGGGACACCAATTACAATGAGCAGTTCTTC. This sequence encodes CASSVRDTNYNEQFF.

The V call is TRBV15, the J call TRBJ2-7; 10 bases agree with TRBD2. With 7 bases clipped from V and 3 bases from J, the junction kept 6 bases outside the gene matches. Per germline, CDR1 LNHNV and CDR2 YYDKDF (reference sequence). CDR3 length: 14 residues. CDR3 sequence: CATMEREGSYEQYF. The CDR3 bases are TGTGCCACCATGGAGCGGGAGGGAAGCTACGAGCAGTACTTC.

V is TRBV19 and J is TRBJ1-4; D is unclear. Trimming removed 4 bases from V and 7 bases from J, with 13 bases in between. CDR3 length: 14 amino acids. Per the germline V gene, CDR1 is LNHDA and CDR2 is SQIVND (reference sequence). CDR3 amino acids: CASSSGIRSEKLFF. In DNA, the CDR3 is TGTGCCAGTAGTAGCGGGATTCGGAGTGAAAAACTGTTTTTT.

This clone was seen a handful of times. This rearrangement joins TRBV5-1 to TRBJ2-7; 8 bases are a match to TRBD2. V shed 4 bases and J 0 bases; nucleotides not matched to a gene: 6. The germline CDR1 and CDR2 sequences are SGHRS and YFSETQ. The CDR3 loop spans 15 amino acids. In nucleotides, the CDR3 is TGCGCCAGCAGCCTTGGCGGGACTAGCTCCTACGAGCAGTACTTC. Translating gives CASSLGGTSSYEQYF.

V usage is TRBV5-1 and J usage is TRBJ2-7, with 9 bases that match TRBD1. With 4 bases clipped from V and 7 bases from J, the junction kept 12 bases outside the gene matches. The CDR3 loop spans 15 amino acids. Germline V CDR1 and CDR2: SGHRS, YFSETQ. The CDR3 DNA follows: TGCGCCAGCAGCCTATCGCCGGGACAGGGTTATGAGCAGTACTTC. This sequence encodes CASSLSPGQGYEQYF.

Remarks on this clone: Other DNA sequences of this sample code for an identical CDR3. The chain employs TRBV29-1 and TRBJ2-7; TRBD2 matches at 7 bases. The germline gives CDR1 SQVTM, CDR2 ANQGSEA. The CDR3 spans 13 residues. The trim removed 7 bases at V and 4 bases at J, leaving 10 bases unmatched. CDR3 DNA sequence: TGCAGCGCCGCTGGACTAGAGTCGTACGAGCAGTACTTC. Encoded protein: CSAAGLESYEQYF.

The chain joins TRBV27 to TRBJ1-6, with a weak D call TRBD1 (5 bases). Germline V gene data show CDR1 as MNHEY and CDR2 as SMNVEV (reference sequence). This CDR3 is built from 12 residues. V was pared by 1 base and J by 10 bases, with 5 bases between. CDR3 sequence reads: CASSLWGSPLHF. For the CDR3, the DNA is TGTGCCAGCAGTTTATGGGGCTCACCCCTCCACTTT.

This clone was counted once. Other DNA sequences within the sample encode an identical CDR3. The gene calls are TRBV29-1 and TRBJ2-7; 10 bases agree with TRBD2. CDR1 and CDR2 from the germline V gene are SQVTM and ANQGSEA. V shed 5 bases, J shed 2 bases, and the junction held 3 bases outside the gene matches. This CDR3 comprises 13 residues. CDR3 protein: CSVSGRAPYEQYF. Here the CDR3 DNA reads TGCAGCGTTAGCGGGAGGGCCCCCTACGAGCAGTACTTC.

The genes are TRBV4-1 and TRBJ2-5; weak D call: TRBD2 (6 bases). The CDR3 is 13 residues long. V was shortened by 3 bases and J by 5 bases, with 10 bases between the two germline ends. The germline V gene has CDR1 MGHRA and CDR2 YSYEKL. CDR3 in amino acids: CASSQWRGETQYF. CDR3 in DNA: TGCGCCAGCAGCCAGTGGCGGGGTGAGACCCAGTACTTC.

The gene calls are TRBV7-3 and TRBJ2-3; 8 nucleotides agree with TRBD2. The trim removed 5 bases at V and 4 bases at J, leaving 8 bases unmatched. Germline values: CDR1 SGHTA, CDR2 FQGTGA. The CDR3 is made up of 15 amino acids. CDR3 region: CASSAGGAGADTQYF. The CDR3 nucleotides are TGTGCCAGCAGCGCCGGTGGAGCGGGAGCAGATACGCAGTATTTT.